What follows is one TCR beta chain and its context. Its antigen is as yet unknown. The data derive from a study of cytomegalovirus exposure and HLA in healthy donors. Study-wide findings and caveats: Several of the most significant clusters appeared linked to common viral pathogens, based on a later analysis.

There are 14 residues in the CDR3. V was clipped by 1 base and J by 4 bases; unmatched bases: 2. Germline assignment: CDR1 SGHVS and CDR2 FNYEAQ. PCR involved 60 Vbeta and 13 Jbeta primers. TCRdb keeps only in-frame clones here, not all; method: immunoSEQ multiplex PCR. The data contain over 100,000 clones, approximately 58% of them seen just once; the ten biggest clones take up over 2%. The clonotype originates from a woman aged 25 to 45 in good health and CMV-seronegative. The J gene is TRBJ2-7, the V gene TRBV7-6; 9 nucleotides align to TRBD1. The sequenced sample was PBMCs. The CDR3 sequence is CASSLEQGAYEQYF. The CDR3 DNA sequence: TGTGCCAGCAGCTTAGAACAGGGGGCTTACGAGCAGTACTTC.